Below are 22 T cell receptor beta chains sequenced from a single sample in a study of blood T cell repertoires in COVID-19. Assay: immunoSEQ multiplex PCR; the TCRdb copy retains only in-frame clones and omits some. The sample holds under 350,000 clones, roughly 85% seen once. The sequenced sample was PBMCs or T cells enriched from blood (not recorded which). These receptors came from a woman aged 40 to 50 with acute COVID-19.

V is TRBV7-2 and J is TRBJ2-4, with 8 nucleotides matching TRBD1. Losses at the gene ends were 6 bases for V and 4 bases for J; bases not matched to a gene: 11. CDR3 size: 16 residues. In germline, CDR1 is SGHTA, CDR2 FQGNSA. DNA of the CDR3: TGTGCCAGCAGTCAGACAGGGGCTGATTGGAAAAACATTCAGTACTTC. Protein sequence: CASSQTGADWKNIQYF.

The J gene is TRBJ2-2, the V gene TRBV18; D call uncertain. The ends were cut back, 1 base at V and 1 base at J, with 7 bases in the middle. The germline CDR1 and CDR2 sequences are KGHSH and LQKENI. CDR3 length: 15 amino acids. CDR3 loop: CASSPLVENTGELFF. DNA of the CDR3: TGTGCCAGCTCACCACTGGTAGAGAACACCGGGGAGCTGTTTTTT.

The chain is built from TRBV27 and TRBJ2-7; the D is unclear. The CDR3 has 14 amino acids. V lost 8 bases, J lost 7 bases, and 21 bases lay in between. Germline CDR1 reads MNHEY; CDR2 reads SMNVEV (reference sequence). CDR3 sequence: CASGIVPGSMEQYF. In nucleotides, the CDR3 is TGTGCCAGCGGCATAGTACCGGGTTCCATGGAGCAGTACTTC.

This chain joins TRBV4-2 and TRBJ2-1, with 8 nucleotides matching TRBD1. Germline V CDR1 and CDR2: LGHNA, YNFKEQ. The CDR3 spans 16 residues. V was clipped by 3 bases and J by 0 bases; unmatched bases: 4. The CDR3 DNA reads as TGTGCCAGCAGCCAGGAGACAGGGGACTCCTACAATGAGCAGTTCTTC. It translates to CASSQETGDSYNEQFF.

The chain couples TRBV5-4 to TRBJ1-1, with 7 bases that match TRBD1. The CDR3 is 17 residues long. Germline CDR1 SGHNT, CDR2 YYREEE (reference sequence). V lost 0 bases and J lost 0; bases outside the gene matches: 8. DNA of the CDR3: TGTGCCAGCAGCTTGGGAGGGACAGCAACTTTGAACACTGAAGCTTTCTTT. Residues: CASSLGGTATLNTEAFF. Full variable domain (rest looked up from reference TRBV5-4 and TRBJ1-1): ETGVTQSPTHLIKTRGQQVTLRCSSQSGHNTVSWYQQALGQGPQFIFQYYREEENGRGNFPPRFSGLQFPNYSSELNVNALELDDSALYLCASSLGGTATLNTEAFFGQGTRLTVV.

CDR3 region: CASSLDLAYEQYF. In DNA form, the CDR3 reads TGTGCCAGCAGCTTAGATCTTGCCTACGAGCAGTACTTC. The gene calls are TRBV11-2 and TRBJ2-7; D is uncertain. Germline-derived CDR1 and CDR2 are SGHAT and FQNNGV. The CDR3 totals 13 residues. V was shortened by 0 bases and J by 2 bases, with 5 bases between the two germline ends.

The chain couples TRBV7-8 to TRBJ2-3, with D maybe TRBD1 (6 bases). This CDR3 has 15 amino acids. Trimming took off 2 bases at V and 3 bases at J, with 12 bases between the two ends. CDR1 and CDR2 from the germline V gene are SGHVS and FQNEAQ. CDR3 nucleotides: TGTGCCAGCAGCTTACAGGGGAAACTGACAGATACGCAGTATTTT. As protein: CASSLQGKLTDTQYF.

The V and J genes are TRBV5-1 and TRBJ1-2, with 12 bases aligning to TRBD1. V trimming: 3 bases; J trimming: 8 bases; junction bases outside the gene matches: 2. The CDR3 loop spans 13 amino acids. Germline CDR1 SGHRS, CDR2 YFSETQ. The CDR3 sequence: CASSWGQGAGYTF. CDR3 coding DNA: TGCGCCAGCAGCTGGGGACAGGGGGCAGGCTACACCTTC.

This clone was detected only once. This chain links TRBV5-1 with TRBJ1-4; D remains ambiguous. Trimming removed 2 bases at V and 2 bases at J, with 7 bases between. Germline V CDR1 and CDR2: SGHRS, YFSETQ. CDR3 length: 14 residues. The CDR3 is CASSFSGTNEKLFF. The CDR3 region has the DNA TGCGCCAGCAGCTTCTCTGGCACTAATGAAAAACTGTTTTTT.

This chain connects TRBV27 to TRBJ1-2, with TRBD1 matching over 10 bases. Losses at the gene ends were 8 bases for V and 1 base for J; bases not matched to a gene: 13. The CDR3 has 17 amino acids. Looked up from germline, CDR1 is MNHEY and CDR2 is SMNVEV (reference sequence). The CDR3 region is CASVLPTGQGYNYGYTF. For the CDR3, the DNA is TGTGCCAGCGTACTACCGACGGGACAGGGGTATAACTATGGCTACACCTTC.

This chain connects TRBV5-6 to TRBJ2-3; TRBD1 matches 8 bases. The junction had 9 bases not matched to a gene; V was cut back by 0 bases and J by 3 bases. The CDR3 consists of 17 residues. From germline, CDR1 is SGHDT and CDR2 YYEEEE. In DNA, the CDR3 is TGTGCCAGCAGCTTGGAGTTAACAGGGGGTCGAACAGATACGCAGTATTTT. Protein: CASSLELTGGRTDTQYF.

The V gene is TRBV28, the J gene TRBJ1-1, with D perhaps TRBD1 (6 bases). This CDR3 has 14 amino acids. Looked up from germline, CDR1 is MDHEN and CDR2 is SYDVKM. The V end was cut by 6 bases, the J end by 1 base, with 12 bases between. In DNA form, the CDR3 reads TGTGCCAGCAGACCAGGGGTTGGGAACACTGAAGCTTTCTTT. This encodes CASRPGVGNTEAFF.

V gene TRBV19 combines with J gene TRBJ1-2; 9 bases are shared with TRBD1. CDR3 length: 14 residues. The junction had 7 bases not matched to a gene; V was cut back by 7 bases and J by 4 bases. The germline V gene has CDR1 LNHDA and CDR2 SQIVND (reference sequence). CDR3 nucleotide sequence: TGTGCCAGTATGGGACAGGGTAACCGCTATGGCTACACCTTC. Its protein is CASMGQGNRYGYTF.

V gene TRBV3-1 (or the pseudogene TRBV3-2) combines with J gene TRBJ1-4; possible D gene TRBD1, 5 bases. Germline V gene sequence: CDR1 LGHDT, CDR2 YNNKEL (reference sequence). The V gene lost 2 bases and the J gene lost 7 bases, with 20 bases spanning the gap. This CDR3 comprises 17 residues. CDR3 sequence (DNA): TGTGCCAGCAGCCAAAACGCCGCCCGGGGGTTAGGTGAAAAACTGTTTTTT. Amino acid sequence: CASSQNAARGLGEKLFF.

The rearrangement links TRBV7-8 to TRBJ2-5; the D gene is possibly TRBD1 (6 bases). The CDR3 sequence is 14 residues long. V was pared by 5 bases and J by 5 bases, with 15 bases between. Germline CDR1 SGHVS, CDR2 FQNEAQ. In DNA, the CDR3 is TGTGCCAGCAGCCGGAGGCAGGGGACCGAGACCCAGTACTTC. It encodes CASSRRQGTETQYF.

The count of this clone is one. The V gene is TRBV15, the J gene TRBJ2-3, with 9 bases that match TRBD1. Germline CDR1 LNHNV, CDR2 YYDKDF (reference sequence). V lost 0 bases, J lost 4 bases, and 17 bases stayed unmatched. The CDR3 loop spans 20 amino acids. CDR3 loop: CATSRDFLLQGAGFPDTQYF. In DNA form, the CDR3 reads TGTGCCACCAGCAGAGATTTTCTTCTACAGGGGGCAGGCTTCCCAGATACGCAGTATTTT.

This sequence joins TRBV3-1 (or the pseudogene TRBV3-2) and TRBJ2-7, with 7 bases lining up with TRBD2. This CDR3 is 14 amino acids long. CDR1 and CDR2 (germline): LGHDT, YNNKEL (reference sequence). Germline trimming cut 4 bases from V and 3 bases from J; bases unmatched to any gene: 6. CDR3 coding DNA: TGTGCCAGCAGCCCTCTTGGGGGGGGCTACGAGCAGTACTTC. This translates into CASSPLGGGYEQYF.

This rearrangement joins TRBV2 to TRBJ1-3; D is ambiguous. The CDR3 contains 14 residues. Trimming left V 1 base short and J 4 bases short, with 8 bases between. CDR1 and CDR2 (germline): SNHLY, FYNNEI. CDR3 DNA sequence: TGTGCCAGCAGTGAAGGTCTTAGAGGAAACACCATATATTTT. Its protein product is CASSEGLRGNTIYF.

J is TRBJ1-3 and V is TRBV14; no clear D gene. Germline assignment: CDR1 SGHDN and CDR2 FVKESK. The CDR3 runs to 11 residues. V was clipped by 8 bases and J by 7 bases, with 9 bases between them. CDR3 region: CASGRANTIYF. CDR3 DNA sequence: TGTGCCAGCGGCCGGGCCAACACCATATATTTT.

The chain links TRBV7-9 to TRBJ2-3, with D hard to call. Germline-derived CDR1 and CDR2 are SEHNR and FQNEAQ (reference sequence). The CDR3 contains 13 residues. V lost 5 bases, J lost 0 bases, and 6 bases lay in between. This CDR3 reads CASSTTSTDTQYF. CDR3 bases: TGTGCCAGCAGCACCACAAGCACAGATACGCAGTATTTT.

This chain links TRBV6-5 with TRBJ1-2, with a tentative D call TRBD1 (6 bases). Germline loops: CDR1 MNHEY, CDR2 SVGAGI. V lost 0 bases to trimming and J lost 4 bases, with 12 bases between them. The CDR3 contains 15 residues. The CDR3 loop is CASSYSGQGSYGYTF. In DNA, the CDR3 is TGTGCCAGCAGTTACTCGGGTCAGGGGAGCTATGGCTACACCTTC.

The J gene is TRBJ1-2, the V gene TRBV5-1; no firm D call. With 4 bases removed from V and 3 bases from J, the gap between germline ends came to 4 bases. This CDR3 is built from 11 residues. Germline CDR1 SGHRS, CDR2 YFSETQ. The CDR3 here is CASSQDYGYTF. CDR3 nucleotides: TGCGCCAGCAGCCAGGACTATGGCTACACCTTC. The full variable domain, with the rest looked up from reference TRBV5-1 and TRBJ1-2, is KAGVTQTPRYLIKTRGQQVTLSCSPISGHRSVSWYQQTPGQGLQFLFEYFSETQRNKGNFPGRFSGRQFSNSRSEMNVSTLELGDSALYLCASSQDYGYTFGSGTRLTVV.